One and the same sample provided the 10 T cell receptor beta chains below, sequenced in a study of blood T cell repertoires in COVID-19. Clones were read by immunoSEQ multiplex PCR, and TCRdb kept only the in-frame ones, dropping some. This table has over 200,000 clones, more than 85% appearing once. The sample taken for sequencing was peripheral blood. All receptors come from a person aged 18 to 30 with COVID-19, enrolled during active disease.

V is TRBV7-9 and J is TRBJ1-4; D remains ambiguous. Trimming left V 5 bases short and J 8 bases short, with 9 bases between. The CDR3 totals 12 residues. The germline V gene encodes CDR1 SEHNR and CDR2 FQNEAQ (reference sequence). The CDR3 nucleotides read TGTGCCAGCAGCCCCGAAGCGGAAAAACTGTTTTTT. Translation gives CASSPEAEKLFF.

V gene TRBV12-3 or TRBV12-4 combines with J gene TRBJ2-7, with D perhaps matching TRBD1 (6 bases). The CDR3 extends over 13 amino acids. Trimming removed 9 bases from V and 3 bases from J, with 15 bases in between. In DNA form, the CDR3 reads TGTGCCAGTTCCGGACAGAGGGTCTACGAGCAGTACTTC. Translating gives CASSGQRVYEQYF.

The CDR3 DNA reads TGTGCCAGCAGCGTAGGTTGGGGGGAAGGGTCACCCCTCCACTTT. Amino acid sequence: CASSVGWGEGSPLHF. The chain joins TRBV9 to TRBJ1-6, with D tentatively TRBD1 (5 bases). This CDR3 is built from 15 residues. Trimming took off 0 bases at V and 10 bases at J, with 14 bases between the two ends. The germline CDR1 and CDR2 sequences are SGDLS and YYNGEE.

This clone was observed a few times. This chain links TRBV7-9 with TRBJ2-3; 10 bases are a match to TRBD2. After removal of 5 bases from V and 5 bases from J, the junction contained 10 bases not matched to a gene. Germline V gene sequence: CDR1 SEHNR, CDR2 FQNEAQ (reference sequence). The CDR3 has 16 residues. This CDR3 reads CASSLSLAGAVDTQYF. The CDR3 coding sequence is TGTGCCAGCAGCCTTTCCCTAGCGGGAGCTGTAGATACGCAGTATTTT.

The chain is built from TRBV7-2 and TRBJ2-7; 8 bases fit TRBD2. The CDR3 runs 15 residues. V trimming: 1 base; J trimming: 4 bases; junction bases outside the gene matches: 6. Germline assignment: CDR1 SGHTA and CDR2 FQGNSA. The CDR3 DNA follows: TGTGCCAGCAGCTTAGAGGGCGGGGGGACTTACGAGCAGTACTTC. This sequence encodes CASSLEGGGTYEQYF. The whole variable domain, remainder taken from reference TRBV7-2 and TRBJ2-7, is GAGVSQSPSNKVTEKGKDVELRCDPISGHTALYWYRQSLGQGLEFLIYFQGNSAPDKSGLPSDRFSAERTGGSVSTLTIQRTQQEDSAVYLCASSLEGGGTYEQYFGPGTRLTVT.

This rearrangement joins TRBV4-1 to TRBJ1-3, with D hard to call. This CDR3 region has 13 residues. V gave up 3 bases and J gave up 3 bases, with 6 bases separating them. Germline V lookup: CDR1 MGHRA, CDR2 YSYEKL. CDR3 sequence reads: CASSQFGGNTIYF. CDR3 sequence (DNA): TGCGCCAGCAGCCAGTTCGGTGGAAACACCATATATTTT.

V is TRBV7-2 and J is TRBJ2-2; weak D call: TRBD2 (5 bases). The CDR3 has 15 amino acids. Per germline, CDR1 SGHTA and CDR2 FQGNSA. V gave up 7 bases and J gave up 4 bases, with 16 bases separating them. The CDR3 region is CASKWGADPTGELFF. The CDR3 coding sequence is TGTGCCAGCAAGTGGGGAGCGGACCCCACCGGGGAGCTGTTTTTT.

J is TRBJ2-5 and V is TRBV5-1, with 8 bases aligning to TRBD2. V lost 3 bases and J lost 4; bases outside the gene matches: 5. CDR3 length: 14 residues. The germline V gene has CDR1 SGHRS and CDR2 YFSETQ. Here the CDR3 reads CASSYTSGVETQYF. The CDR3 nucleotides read TGCGCCAGCAGCTACACTAGCGGCGTAGAGACCCAGTACTTC.

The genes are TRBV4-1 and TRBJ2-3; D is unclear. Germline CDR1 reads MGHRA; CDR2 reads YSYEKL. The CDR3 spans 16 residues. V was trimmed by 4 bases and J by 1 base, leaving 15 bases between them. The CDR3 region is CASSPVLAARTDTQYF. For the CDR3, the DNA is TGCGCCAGCAGCCCTGTACTGGCGGCCCGCACAGATACGCAGTATTTT.

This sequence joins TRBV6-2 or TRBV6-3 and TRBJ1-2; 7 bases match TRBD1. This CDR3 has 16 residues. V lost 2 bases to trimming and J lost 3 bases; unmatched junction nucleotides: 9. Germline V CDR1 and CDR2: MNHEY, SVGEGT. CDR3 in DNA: TGTGCCAGCAGTTACCGAAGAGACAGGGAGGACTATGGCTACACCTTC. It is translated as CASSYRRDREDYGYTF.